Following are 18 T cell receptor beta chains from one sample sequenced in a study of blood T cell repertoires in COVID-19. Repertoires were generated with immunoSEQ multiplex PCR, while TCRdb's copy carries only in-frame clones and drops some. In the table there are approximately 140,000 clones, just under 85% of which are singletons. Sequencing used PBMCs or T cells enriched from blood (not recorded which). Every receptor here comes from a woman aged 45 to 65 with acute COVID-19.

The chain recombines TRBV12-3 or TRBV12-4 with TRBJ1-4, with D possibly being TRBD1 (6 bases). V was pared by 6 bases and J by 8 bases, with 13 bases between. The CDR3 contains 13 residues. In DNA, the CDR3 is TGTGCCAGCAGCACAGGGTTAGGGGAAAAACTGTTTTTT. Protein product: CASSTGLGEKLFF.

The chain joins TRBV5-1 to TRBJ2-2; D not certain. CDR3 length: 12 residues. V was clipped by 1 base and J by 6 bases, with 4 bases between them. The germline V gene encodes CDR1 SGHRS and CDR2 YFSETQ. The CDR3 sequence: CASSLSAGELFF. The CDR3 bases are TGCGCCAGCAGCTTGTCGGCCGGGGAGCTGTTTTTT.

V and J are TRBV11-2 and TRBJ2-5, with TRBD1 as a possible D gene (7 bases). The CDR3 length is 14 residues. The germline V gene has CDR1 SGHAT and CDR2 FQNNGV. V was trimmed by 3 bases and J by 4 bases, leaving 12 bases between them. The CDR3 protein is CASSFNRGGETQYF. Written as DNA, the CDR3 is TGTGCCAGCAGCTTCAACAGGGGAGGAGAGACCCAGTACTTC.

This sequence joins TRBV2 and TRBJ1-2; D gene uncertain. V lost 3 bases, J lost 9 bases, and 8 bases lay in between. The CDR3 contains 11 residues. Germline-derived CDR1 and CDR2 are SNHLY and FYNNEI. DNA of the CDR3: TGTGCCAGCAGTGACGAAGAGAGCTACACCTTC. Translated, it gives CASSDEESYTF.

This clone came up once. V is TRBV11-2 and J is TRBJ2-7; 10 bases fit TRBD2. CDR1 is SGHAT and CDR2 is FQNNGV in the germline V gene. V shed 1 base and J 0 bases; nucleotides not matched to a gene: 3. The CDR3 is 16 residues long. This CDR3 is CASSLAGTSVSYEQYF. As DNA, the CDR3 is TGTGCCAGCAGCTTAGCCGGGACTAGCGTCTCCTACGAGCAGTACTTC.

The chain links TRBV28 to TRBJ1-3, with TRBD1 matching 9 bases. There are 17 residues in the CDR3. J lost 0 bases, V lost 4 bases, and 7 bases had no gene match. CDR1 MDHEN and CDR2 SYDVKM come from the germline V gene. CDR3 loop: CASSSGQGFSSGNTIYF. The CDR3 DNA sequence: TGTGCCAGCAGTTCGGGACAGGGTTTCTCCTCTGGAAACACCATATATTTT.

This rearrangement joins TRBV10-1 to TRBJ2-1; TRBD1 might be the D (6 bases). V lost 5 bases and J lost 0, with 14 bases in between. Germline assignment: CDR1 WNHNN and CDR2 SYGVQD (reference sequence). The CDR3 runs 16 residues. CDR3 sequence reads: CASSPRGSVSYNEQFF. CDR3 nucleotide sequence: TGCGCCAGCAGTCCCAGGGGTTCGGTCTCCTACAATGAGCAGTTCTTC.

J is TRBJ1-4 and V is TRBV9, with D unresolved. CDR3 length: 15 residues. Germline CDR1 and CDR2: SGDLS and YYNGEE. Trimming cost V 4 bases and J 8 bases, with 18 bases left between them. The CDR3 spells CASSSRVGREEKLFF. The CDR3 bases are TGTGCCAGCAGCTCACGCGTTGGGAGAGAAGAAAAACTGTTTTTT.

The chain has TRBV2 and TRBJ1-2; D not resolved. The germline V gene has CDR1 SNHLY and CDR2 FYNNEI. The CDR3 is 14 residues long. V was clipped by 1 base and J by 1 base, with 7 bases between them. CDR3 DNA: TGTGCCAGCAGTGAAGGGGCGGGTAACTATGGCTACACCTTC. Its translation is CASSEGAGNYGYTF.

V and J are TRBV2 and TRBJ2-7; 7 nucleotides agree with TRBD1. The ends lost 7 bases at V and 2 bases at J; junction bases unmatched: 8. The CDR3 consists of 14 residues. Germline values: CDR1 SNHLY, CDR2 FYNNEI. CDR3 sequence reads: CASTQGQATYEQYF. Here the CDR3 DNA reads TGTGCCAGCACCCAAGGACAGGCCACCTACGAGCAGTACTTC.

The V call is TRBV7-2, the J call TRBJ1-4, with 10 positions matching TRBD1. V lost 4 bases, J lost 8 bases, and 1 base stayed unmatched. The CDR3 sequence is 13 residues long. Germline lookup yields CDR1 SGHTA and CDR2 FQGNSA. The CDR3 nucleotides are TGTGCCAGCAGCTCGGACAGGGGGGAAAAACTGTTTTTT. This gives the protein CASSSDRGEKLFF.

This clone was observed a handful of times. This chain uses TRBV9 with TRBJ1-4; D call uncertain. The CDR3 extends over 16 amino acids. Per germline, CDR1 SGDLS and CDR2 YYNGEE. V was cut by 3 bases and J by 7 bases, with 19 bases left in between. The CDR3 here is CASSDRSGGRGEKLFF. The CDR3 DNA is TGTGCCAGCAGCGACCGTTCAGGCGGGCGGGGTGAAAAACTGTTTTTT.

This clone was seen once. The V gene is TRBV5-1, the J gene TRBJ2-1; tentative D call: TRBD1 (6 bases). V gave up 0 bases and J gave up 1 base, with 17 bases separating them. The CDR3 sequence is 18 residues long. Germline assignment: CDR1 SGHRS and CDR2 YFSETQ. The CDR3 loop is CASSLAGMGALSYNEQFF. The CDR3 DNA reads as TGCGCCAGCAGCTTGGCTGGTATGGGGGCTTTGTCCTACAATGAGCAGTTCTTC.

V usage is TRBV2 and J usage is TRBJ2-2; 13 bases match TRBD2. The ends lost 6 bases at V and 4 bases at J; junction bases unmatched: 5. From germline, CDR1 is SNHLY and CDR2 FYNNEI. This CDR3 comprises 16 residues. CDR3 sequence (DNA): TGTGCCAGCAGGAAGGGACTAGCGGGACCCACCGGGGAGCTGTTTTTT. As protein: CASRKGLAGPTGELFF. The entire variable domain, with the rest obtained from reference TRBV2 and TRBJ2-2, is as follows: EPEVTQTPSHQVTQMGQEVILRCVPISNHLYFYWYRQILGQKVEFLVSFYNNEISEKSEIFDDQFSVERPDGSNFTLKIRSTKLEDSAMYFCASRKGLAGPTGELFFGEGSRLTVL.

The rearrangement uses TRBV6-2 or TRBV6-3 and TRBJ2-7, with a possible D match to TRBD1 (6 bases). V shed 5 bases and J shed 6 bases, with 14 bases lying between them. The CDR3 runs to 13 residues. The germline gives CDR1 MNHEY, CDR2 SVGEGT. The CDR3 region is CASSPGTITEQYF. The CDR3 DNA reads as TGTGCCAGCAGTCCCGGGACAATTACCGAGCAGTACTTC.

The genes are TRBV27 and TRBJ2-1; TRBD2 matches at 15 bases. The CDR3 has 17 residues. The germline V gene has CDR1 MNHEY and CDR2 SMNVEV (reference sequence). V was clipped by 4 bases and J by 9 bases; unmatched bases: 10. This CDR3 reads CASSSSGLAGGLAEQFF. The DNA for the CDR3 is TGTGCCAGCAGTTCTTCCGGACTAGCGGGAGGGTTGGCTGAGCAGTTCTTC.

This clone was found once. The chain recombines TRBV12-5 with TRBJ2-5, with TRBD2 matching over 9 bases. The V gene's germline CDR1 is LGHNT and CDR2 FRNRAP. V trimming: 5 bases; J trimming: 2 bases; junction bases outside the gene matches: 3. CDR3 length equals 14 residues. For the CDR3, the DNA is TGTGCTAGTGGTCCGAGCGGGAGGCAAGAGACCCAGTACTTC. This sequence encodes CASGPSGRQETQYF. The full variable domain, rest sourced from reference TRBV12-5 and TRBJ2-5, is DARVTQTPRHKVTEMGQEVTMRCQPILGHNTVFWYRQTMMQGLELLAYFRNRAPLDDSGMPKDRFSAEMPDATLATLKIQPSEPRDSAVYFCASGPSGRQETQYFGPGTRLLVL.

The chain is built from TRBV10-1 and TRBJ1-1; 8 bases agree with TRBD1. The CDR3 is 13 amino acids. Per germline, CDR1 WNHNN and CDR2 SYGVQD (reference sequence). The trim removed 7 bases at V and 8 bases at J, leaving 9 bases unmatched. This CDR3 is CASMRGQGGEAFF. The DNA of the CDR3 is TGCGCCAGCATGAGAGGACAGGGAGGGGAAGCTTTCTTT.